A selection of T cell receptor beta chains follows, all from one sample in a study of blood T cell repertoires in COVID-19. Using immunoSEQ multiplex PCR, the repertoire was profiled, and TCRdb retains in-frame clones only, with some absent. This table has 250,000 to 350,000 clones, 87% appearing once. The sample comprised peripheral blood. The receptors were gathered from a young man with active or convalescent COVID-19. The CDR3 runs from the conserved cysteine through the conserved F or W. D genes are given only for firm matches. A clone size is listed for some rows: how often the clone was seen (once, few, many), or a class if it is expanded.

>.|.|TRBJ1-5|TRBV5-6
TGTGCCAGCAGCTTACGGGAGTACGGCAATCAGCCCCAGCATTTT
CASSLREYGNQPQHF
>few|.|TRBJ2-3|TRBV5-1
TGCGCCAGCAGCTTACGGACAGATACGCAGTATTTT
CASSLRTDTQYF
>.|TRBD1|TRBJ2-2|TRBV12-5
TGCCCCCCCCACAGGGGCCCGGGCACCGGGGAGCTGTTTTTT
CPPHRGPGTGELFF
>.|.|TRBJ2-2|TRBV3-1/TRBV3-2
TGTGCCAGCAGCCCGGGCGGGGAGCTGTTTTTT
CASSPGGELFF
>.|.|TRBJ2-7|TRBV3-1/TRBV3-2
TGTGCCAGCAGCCAAGATTTATCTATCCCCTTCTACGAGCAGTACTTC
CASSQDLSIPFYEQYF
>once|TRBD1|TRBJ1-1|TRBV15
TGTGCCACCAGCAGAGAAGGGACAGGGTTAGCTTTCTTT
CATSREGTGLAFF
>.|.|TRBJ1-6|TRBV6-5
TGTGCCAGCAGTATAGGTGCAGGGCTAGACTCACCCCTCCACTTT
CASSIGAGLDSPLHF
>.|.|TRBJ2-1|TRBV20-1
TGCAGTGCTGAGCCTTATGAGCAGTTCTTC
CSAEPYEQFF
>.|.|TRBJ2-7|TRBV4-2
TGTGCCAGCAGCCAAGGAGCGAACACCTACGAGCAGTACTTC
CASSQGANTYEQYF
>.|.|TRBJ2-7|TRBV7-9
TGTGCCAGCAGCTTGGTGGACACCTCTCTCGACGAGCAGTACTTC
CASSLVDTSLDEQYF
>.|.|TRBJ1-2|TRBV27
TGTGCCAGGAGGGACAAACGCTTGAAAGCTAACTATGGCTACACCTTC
CARRDKRLKANYGYTF
>.|TRBD2|TRBJ2-7|TRBV7-2
TGTGCCAGCAGCCCCCTTGCGGGACTAGCGGGAGCCGAGCAGTACTTC
CASSPLAGLAGAEQYF
>.|.|TRBJ2-1|TRBV7-9
TGTGCCAGCTATAGTGAGGGCCACCTCGGGGAGCAGTTCTTC
CASYSEGHLGEQFF
>.|.|TRBJ2-1|TRBV3-1/TRBV3-2
TGTGCCAGCAGCCCGAACAGGGAGAATGAGCAGTTCTTC
CASSPNRENEQFF
>.|TRBD1|TRBJ2-7|TRBV4-1
TGCGCCAGCAGCCCGGACAGGGGTTCCTACGAGCAGTACTTC
CASSPDRGSYEQYF
>few|TRBD1|TRBJ2-4|TRBV7-9
TGTGCCAGCAACCCGACAGGGGCGGACATTCAGTACTTC
CASNPTGADIQYF
>.|.|TRBJ2-2|TRBV5-1
TGCGCCAGCAGTCACCTCCGCGAACAGGTGAACACCGGGGAGCTGTTTTTT
CASSHLREQVNTGELFF
>.|.|TRBJ2-7|TRBV25-1
TGTGCCAGCAGTGAATCTACCCTGGGGCTCCGCGAGCAGTACTTC
CASSESTLGLREQYF
>.|TRBD1|TRBJ2-7|TRBV25-1
TGTGCCAGCAGTGACCCAGGGGACAGCCTCTACGAGCAGTACTTC
CASSDPGDSLYEQYF
>.|.|TRBJ1-5|TRBV11-2
TGTGCCAGCAGCTTAACACAGGGTGAGCCCCAGCATTTT
CASSLTQGEPQHF
>.|.|TRBJ2-5|TRBV5-6
TGTGCCAGCAGCTTGGTACAAGAGACCCAGTACTTC
CASSLVQETQYF
>.|TRBD2|TRBJ2-5|TRBV5-6
TGTGCCAGCAGCTCTAGCGGGTCACAAGAGACCCAGTACTTC
CASSSSGSQETQYF
>.|TRBD1|TRBJ2-2|TRBV18
TGTGCCAGCTCGCCGGGGACAGCCACCGGGGAGCTGTTTTTT
CASSPGTATGELFF
>once|TRBD1|TRBJ2-7|TRBV6-6
TGTGCCAGCAGTCGAACAACAGGGGCTAACTCCTACGAGCAGTACTTC
CASSRTTGANSYEQYF
>.|TRBD2|TRBJ2-2|TRBV7-6
TGTGCCAGCAGCTTAGGAGCGGGAGGCCTGACCGGGGAGCTGTTTTTT
CASSLGAGGLTGELFF
>.|TRBD2|TRBJ2-3|TRBV4-1
TGCGCCAGCAGCCAGAGTCTAGCGGGAGCCCCAGATACGCAGTATTTT
CASSQSLAGAPDTQYF
>.|TRBD2|TRBJ2-3|TRBV5-1
TGCGCCAGCAGGTCCTGGGCTAGCGGGAGTGGGGTAGATACGCAGTATTTT
CASRSWASGSGVDTQYF
>.|.|TRBJ1-1|TRBV5-1
TGCGCCAGCAGCTTGTTAGCCGCGTCGAACACTGAAGCTTTCTTT
CASSLLAASNTEAFF
>.|.|TRBJ2-7|TRBV2
TGTGCCAGCGTTGGACTACCTGGTACGGGGCAGTACTTC
CASVGLPGTGQYF
>.|TRBD1|TRBJ1-2|TRBV24-1
TGTGCCACCCAGGGACAGGGCCTTGATGGCTACACCTTC
CATQGQGLDGYTF
>.|TRBD1|TRBJ2-5|TRBV4-1
TGCGCCAGCAGCCAAGTCTATCTCGGGTTGGGGACAGGGTACGAGACCCAGTACTTC
CASSQVYLGLGTGYETQYF
>.|.|TRBJ2-2|TRBV19
TGTGCCAGTGAGGACACAAACACCGGGGAGCTGTTTTTT
CASEDTNTGELFF
>.|.|TRBJ1-5|TRBV19
TGTGCCAGTAGTATCGGAGCAGGGAGGTTATTTCAGCCCCAGCATTTT
CASSIGAGRLFQPQHF
>.|.|TRBJ1-1|TRBV7-9
TGTGCCAGCAGCACGCCGAGGAACACTGAAGCTTTCTTT
CASSTPRNTEAFF
>.|TRBD1|TRBJ1-2|TRBV5-1
TGCGCCAGCAGCAGAGTAGGCCAGGGGGATCGGGCTAACTATGGCTACACCTTC
CASSRVGQGDRANYGYTF
>.|TRBD1|TRBJ1-2|TRBV6-5
TGTGCCAGCAGACCAACACAGGGGGCAATAAGGGGCTACACCTTC
CASRPTQGAIRGYTF
>.|.|TRBJ1-2|TRBV27
TGTGCCAGCAGCTACAGGGTCGGTGATGGCTACACCTTC
CASSYRVGDGYTF
>.|TRBD1|TRBJ1-2|TRBV7-2
TGTGCCAGCAGCTTAGGCCAGGGGGCCTATGGCTACACCTTC
CASSLGQGAYGYTF
>.|.|TRBJ2-3|TRBV5-1
TGCGCCAGCAGCAGATCAGGGGAGCCCCGGGATACGCAGTATTTT
CASSRSGEPRDTQYF
>.|TRBD1|TRBJ1-5|TRBV6-8
TGTGCCAGCAGAAATGGCCCCGAGGGGGCGCCCCGACAGCCCCAGCATTTT
CASRNGPEGAPRQPQHF
>.|TRBD2|TRBJ2-1|TRBV6-6
TGTGCCAGCAGTTACCTAGCGGGAGTGGGGGAGCAGTTCTTC
CASSYLAGVGEQFF
>few|.|TRBJ2-1|TRBV7-2
TGTGCCAGCAGCCCCGACATCCTAGCGTCCCGTTGGAATGAGCAGTTCTTC
CASSPDILASRWNEQFF
>few|.|TRBJ2-7|TRBV10-2
TGCGCCAGCAGTGAGTTGACAGTGCAGTACTTC
CASSELTVQYF
>.|TRBD1|TRBJ2-7|TRBV2
TGTGCCAGCAGCGAACAGGGGGAACAATACGAGCAGTACTTC
CASSEQGEQYEQYF
>.|.|TRBJ2-1|TRBV7-9
TGTGCCAGCAGCCCTGGTGGGAGGAATGAGCAGTTCTTC
CASSPGGRNEQFF
>.|TRBD1|TRBJ1-1|TRBV28
TGTGCCAGCAGCGACAGGGAGAGGGCTTTCTTT
CASSDRERAFF
>.|.|TRBJ1-2|TRBV6-1
TGTGCCAGCAGTGAGGGGGGGTATGGCTACACCTTC
CASSEGGYGYTF
>.|.|TRBJ1-1|TRBV4-1
TGCGCCAGCAGCCAAGAGGAGGCTAACACTGAAGCTTTCTTT
CASSQEEANTEAFF
>.|.|TRBJ1-5|TRBV28
TGTGCCAGCCTTCTAACGAGGCCTAGCAATCAGCCCCAGCATTTT
CASLLTRPSNQPQHF
>.|TRBD1|TRBJ1-5|TRBV9
TGTGCCAGCAGCTCGGGACAGGGGACGGGCAGGTTTGCTCAGCCCCAGCATTTT
CASSSGQGTGRFAQPQHF
>few|.|TRBJ2-7|TRBV6-1
TGTGCCAGCAGTGAATTGCAGGGGCGATCCTACGAGCAGTACTTC
CASSELQGRSYEQYF
>.|TRBD2|TRBJ2-6|TRBV29-1
TGCAGCGTTCGCGAGCGGGAGATCCCTGGGGCCAACGTCCTGACTTTC
CSVREREIPGANVLTF
>.|.|TRBJ1-1|TRBV19
TGTGCCAGTAGACTAGGGGGGGGCGTGAACACTGAAGCTTTCTTT
CASRLGGGVNTEAFF